This is a list of T cell receptor beta chains from one sample in a study of T cells in Graves' hyperthyroidism and ophthalmopathy. From the multiplex PCR reads, TCRdb called clonotypes with MiXCR, one entry per CDR3 protein. The sample shows a few hundred thousand distinct CDR3 sequences, roughly 45% of them seen only once. Sequenced material: peripheral blood or thyroid tissue (not recorded which). All receptors derive from an adult woman with Graves' disease, either hyperthyroidism or ophthalmopathy (not recorded which). Both conserved end residues are trimmed from each CDR3. Where a row states a size, it is once, few, many or the class of an expanded clone; other rows omit it.

>NA|TRBJ2-5|TRBV20-1
SARGGQFRVSQETQY
>many|TRBJ1-2|TRBV7-2
ASSDRTGSNYGYT
>NA|TRBJ1-1|TRBV20-1
SARVRNTEAF
>many|TRBJ2-5|TRBV7-3
ASSLSLAGVETQY
>NA|TRBJ2-7|TRBV7-2
ASSSKTAFYEQY
>NA|TRBJ2-7|TRBV9
ASSVADGGSTYEQY
>NA|TRBJ2-5|TRBV20-1
SEGPEETQY
>NA|TRBJ2-7|TRBV29-1
SVGTSFDEQY
>NA|TRBJ1-1|TRBV29-1
NVEGGEGREAF
>few|TRBJ2-7|TRBV20-1
SGGQGYEQY
>many|TRBJ1-2|TRBV24-1
ATSDPGQRYT
>many|TRBJ1-1|TRBV20-1
SVPGVSYTEAF
>many|TRBJ1-1|TRBV10-2
ASKGPEAF
>NA|TRBJ2-7|TRBV10-3
AISQQGYEQY
>few|TRBJ2-5|TRBV20-1
SALGVAGGRETQY
>NA|TRBJ2-7|TRBV29-1
SLTGTAYEQY
>NA|TRBJ2-5|TRBV15
ATSLRQGPKEETRY
>many|TRBJ2-7|TRBV2
ASRRDRTFYEQY
>few|TRBJ2-5|TRBV28
ASSPYSGRQETQY
>NA|TRBJ2-2|TRBV7-2
ASSSSGGYNTGELF
>many|TRBJ1-5|TRBV10-3
ASARDRERQPQH
>NA|TRBJ1-6|TRBV25-1
ASLSRGAGNSPLH
>NA|TRBJ1-5|TRBV19
ASRRGRGQPQH
>NA|TRBJ2-2|TRBV11-2
ASSLTLTGELF
>few|TRBJ1-1|TRBV7-6
ASSLDTKGPEAF
>once|TRBJ1-3|TRBV7-2
ASSFGRASGNTIY
>many|TRBJ1-1|TRBV2
ASSNRGDTEAF
>NA|TRBJ1-3|TRBV7-8
ASSLQGTGDTIY
>NA|TRBJ2-2|TRBV29-1
SVEGGLGTGELF
>many|TRBJ2-5|TRBV20-1
SARGTDQETQY
>many|TRBJ1-4|TRBV5-1
ASSLAGFGRANEKLF
>NA|TRBJ1-3|TRBV11-2
ASSPITGDRSGNTIY
>many|TRBJ2-5|TRBV6-2/TRBV6-3
ASSNQQTQY
>NA|TRBJ1-2|TRBV5-6
ASSLTQYYGYT
>few|TRBJ2-3|TRBV5-1
ASSLNPADTDTQY